Listed here are 30 T cell receptor beta chains from one sample, sequenced in a study of blood T cells in healthy people across ages. A sample-barcoded 5' primer and a J-beta primer mix were used in a second PCR of roughly 6 to 11 cycles. TCRdb analysed the 5' RACE reads with MiXCR anew, one entry per CDR3 protein. Of about 1.8 million distinct CDR3 sequences listed, 49% were seen once; the top ten hold less than 2.5%. The sample was blood. These TCRs come from a woman between 35 and 50 years old in good health.

The J gene is TRBJ2-1, the V gene TRBV7-8; D is possibly TRBD1 (6 bases). Trimming took off 5 bases at V and 3 bases at J, with 17 bases between the two ends. The V gene's germline CDR1 is SGHVS and CDR2 FQNEAQ. The CDR3 is 16 amino acids. This chain's CDR3 is CASSTHEGDIYNEQFF. In DNA form, the CDR3 reads TGTGCCAGCAGCACACACGAAGGGGACATCTACAATGAGCAGTTCTTC.

J is TRBJ2-1 and V is TRBV4-3; D not resolved. Germline values: CDR1 LGHNA, CDR2 YSLEER. The CDR3 is 18 amino acids. V lost 0 bases, J lost 0 bases, and 15 bases lay in between. Here the CDR3 DNA reads TGCGCCAGCAGCCAAGATTTCGGCAACCCAAGCTCCTACAATGAGCAGTTCTTC. This encodes CASSQDFGNPSSYNEQFF.

V gene TRBV5-1 combines with J gene TRBJ1-2; no definite D call. V was clipped by 4 bases and J by 8 bases, with 15 bases between them. The CDR3 is 13 amino acids. CDR1 and CDR2 (germline): SGHRS, YFSETQ. This CDR3 reads CASSPETRRGYTF. CDR3 nucleotides: TGCGCCAGCAGCCCAGAAACTCGACGGGGCTACACCTTC.

The CDR3 sequence is CASSYIAGGPGEQFF. CDR3 DNA: TGTGCCAGCAGTTATATAGCGGGGGGGCCAGGTGAGCAGTTCTTC. J is TRBJ2-1 and V is TRBV6-2 or TRBV6-3, with TRBD2 identical over 11 bases. The CDR3 spans 15 residues. The V segment lost 3 bases and the J segment 9 bases; nucleotides outside the gene matches: 7. From germline, CDR1 is MNHEY and CDR2 SVGEGT.

The chain is built from TRBV6-1 and TRBJ2-5; the match to TRBD2 covers 9 bases. This CDR3 contains 14 residues. Losses at the gene ends were 6 bases for V and 4 bases for J; bases not matched to a gene: 6. The germline CDR1 and CDR2 sequences are MNHNS and SASEGT. The CDR3, as DNA: TGTGCCAGCAGACGCGGGGGGGCTGGAGAGACCCAGTACTTC. Protein sequence: CASRRGGAGETQYF.

This clonotype was detected a few times. The rearrangement uses TRBV20-1 and TRBJ1-2; 7 nucleotides match TRBD1. Germline trimming cut 2 bases from V and 0 bases from J; bases unmatched to any gene: 6. Germline V gene sequence: CDR1 DFQATT, CDR2 SNEGSKA (reference sequence). The CDR3 contains 15 residues. The CDR3 DNA follows: TGCAGTGCTAGATTGAGGGACAGAGCTAACTATGGCTACACCTTC. Amino acid sequence: CSARLRDRANYGYTF.

This rearrangement joins TRBV20-1 to TRBJ1-2; D is uncertain. The germline CDR1 and CDR2 sequences are DFQATT and SNEGSKA (reference sequence). V lost 3 bases and J 0 bases, leaving 11 bases between the germline ends. This CDR3 spans 14 amino acids. This chain's CDR3 is CSASTAEANYGYTF. Here the CDR3 DNA reads TGCAGTGCTAGCACGGCGGAAGCTAACTATGGCTACACCTTC.

This clonotype turned up a few times. The chain links TRBV27 to TRBJ2-5, with a tentative D call TRBD1 (5 bases). The end of the DNA aligns better with TRBJ2-7, so the J call may be wrong. Germline V gene sequence: CDR1 MNHEY, CDR2 SMNVEV (reference sequence). CDR3 length: 15 residues. The CDR3 region has the DNA TGTGCCAGCTCCCCCTCGGCAGGGAAAAACCACGAGCAGTACTTC. Translation gives CASSPSAGKNHEQYF.

About this clonotype: Its ends do not fully match the called genes, so a read error is possible. The rearrangement links TRBV12-3 or TRBV12-4 to TRBJ1-2, with D possibly being TRBD1 (6 bases). The CDR3 is 15 amino acids. CDR3 sequence reads: CASSLALGANYGYTF. In DNA, the CDR3 is TGCGCCAGCAGCTTGGCCCTGGGGGCAAACTATGGCTACACCTTC.

This clonotype was detected only once. V and J are TRBV7-6 and TRBJ2-1; 7 positions match TRBD2. The germline V gene has CDR1 SGHVS and CDR2 FNYEAQ. CDR3 length equals 16 residues. Losses at the gene ends were 8 bases for V and 3 bases for J; bases not matched to a gene: 13. In DNA form, the CDR3 reads TGTGCCAGCTCCTTAAGAGGGAGCGGGGTCTACAATGAGCAGTTCTTC. Protein product: CASSLRGSGVYNEQFF.

This clonotype has a handful of counts. This sequence joins TRBV7-2 and TRBJ1-6; 10 positions agree with TRBD1. Germline-derived CDR1 and CDR2 are SGHTA and FQGNSA. The trim removed 6 bases at V and 4 bases at J, leaving 3 bases unmatched. The CDR3 extends over 15 amino acids. CDR3 sequence: CASRGQGSYNSPLHF. The CDR3 DNA sequence: TGTGCCAGCAGGGGACAGGGGTCATATAATTCACCCCTCCACTTT.

Turning to this clonotype: The junction shows a germline mismatch at one end, possibly a read error. This rearrangement joins TRBV7-2 to TRBJ2-5, with no clear D. The J call may not be correct, given that the DNA end is closer to TRBJ2-7. The CDR3 is made up of 13 amino acids. Germline V lookup: CDR1 SGHTA, CDR2 FQGNSA. The chain's CDR3 is CVSSISGSHEQYF. CDR3 DNA sequence: TGTGTCAGCAGCATTAGTGGGTCCCACGAGCAGTACTTC.

The rearrangement uses TRBV7-2 and TRBJ1-1; D is unclear. Germline lookup yields CDR1 SGHTA and CDR2 FQGNSA. Trimming took off 4 bases at V and 3 bases at J, with 6 bases between the two ends. The CDR3 contains 12 residues. The chain's CDR3 is CASSYPHTEAFF. The CDR3 nucleotides read TGTGCCAGCAGCTACCCTCACACTGAAGCTTTCTTT.

The chain is built from TRBV4-3 and TRBJ1-4; 10 positions agree with TRBD1. Germline loops: CDR1 LGHNA, CDR2 YSLEER. There are 16 residues in the CDR3. Trimming cost V 4 bases and J 7 bases; bases outside gene matches: 9. CDR3 bases: TGCGCCAGCAGCCTTCTAAAGGGGACAGGGGTTGAAAAACTGTTTTTT. It is translated as CASSLLKGTGVEKLFF.

The genes are TRBV5-6 and TRBJ2-1; the D is unclear. CDR3 length: 14 amino acids. Trimming shortened V by 4 bases and J by 4 bases, and 12 bases separated the two germline ends. Germline V gene sequence: CDR1 SGHDT, CDR2 YYEEEE. In DNA, the CDR3 is TGTGCCAGCAGCGTCCAAACTGTTTACAATGAGCAGTTCTTC. Amino acids: CASSVQTVYNEQFF.

The chain joins TRBV7-2 to TRBJ2-3; TRBD1 matches 8 bases. The germline gives CDR1 SGHTA, CDR2 FQGNSA. Trimming took 5 bases from V and 2 from J; bases not matched to a gene: 6. The CDR3 is 15 residues long. CDR3: CASSRQGILTDTQYF. The CDR3, as DNA: TGTGCCAGCAGCCGACAGGGGATCCTCACAGATACGCAGTATTTT.

This sequence joins TRBV27 and TRBJ2-3; TRBD2 matches at 10 bases. The J segment lost 14 bases and the V segment lost 4 bases, leaving 6 bases of the junction unmatched. The CDR3 has 12 residues. Germline lookup yields CDR1 MNHEY and CDR2 SMNVEV (reference sequence). CDR3 nucleotides: TGTGCCAGCAGTTCTCCTAGCGGGGGTCGGTATTTT. Amino acids: CASSSPSGGRYF.

This chain uses TRBV5-1 with TRBJ1-1, with TRBD1 identical over 9 bases. Germline V lookup: CDR1 SGHRS, CDR2 YFSETQ. The length of the CDR3 is 16 residues. The J segment lost 4 bases and the V segment lost 3 bases, leaving 10 bases of the junction unmatched. The chain's CDR3 is CASSSGTGIFSTEAFF. The CDR3 DNA reads as TGCGCCAGCAGCTCCGGGACAGGGATATTCTCCACTGAAGCTTTCTTT.

The rearrangement joins TRBV6-5 to TRBJ1-2, with D maybe TRBD1 (6 bases). The CDR3 sequence is 14 residues long. Germline V lookup: CDR1 MNHEY, CDR2 SVGAGI. Trimming left V 11 bases short and J 4 bases short, with 20 bases between. CDR3 protein: CAADGGGIGYGYTF. The CDR3, as DNA: TGTGCCGCCGACGGAGGGGGTATAGGCTATGGCTACACCTTC.

The chain uses TRBV4-1 and TRBJ1-5; D remains ambiguous. The V gene's germline CDR1 is MGHRA and CDR2 YSYEKL. V was pared by 1 base and J by 6 bases, with 7 bases between. The CDR3 totals 13 residues. CDR3 sequence (DNA): TGCGCCAGCAGCCAAGGAGACGGTCAGCCCCAGCATTTT. Amino acid sequence: CASSQGDGQPQHF.

The chain is built from TRBV9 and TRBJ1-4, with 9 bases that match TRBD1. This CDR3 has 18 amino acids. J lost 1 base, V lost 7 bases, and 14 bases had no gene match. CDR1 and CDR2 (germline): SGDLS, YYNGEE. This CDR3 reads CASGPGTGNWGTNEKLFF. The CDR3, as DNA: TGTGCCAGCGGGCCCGGGACAGGGAATTGGGGAACTAATGAAAAACTGTTTTTT.

This clonotype was observed a few times. The chain is built from TRBV9 and TRBJ2-3, with TRBD2 identical over 10 bases. This CDR3 is built from 17 residues. The V and J ends lost 1 base and 2 bases, in that order; junction bases with no gene match: 7. Germline V gene data show CDR1 as SGDLS and CDR2 as YYNGEE. The DNA for the CDR3 is TGTGCCAGCAGCGTAACCGGACTAGCGGAGATCACAGATACGCAGTATTTT. Protein product: CASSVTGLAEITDTQYF.

J is TRBJ2-3 and V is TRBV9, with TRBD2 identical over 8 bases. This CDR3 is built from 15 residues. Trimming at V came to 3 bases and at J to 0 bases, leaving 3 bases not matched to a gene. Germline V lookup: CDR1 SGDLS, CDR2 YYNGEE. The CDR3 sequence: CASSAGRGSTDTQYF. The CDR3 DNA follows: TGTGCCAGCAGCGCCGGGAGGGGAAGCACAGATACGCAGTATTTT.

On this clonotype itself: One end of the junction fails to match germline, which may point to a read error. The gene calls are TRBV6-2 or TRBV6-3 and TRBJ2-4; D gene uncertain. The CDR3 consists of 13 residues. Per germline, CDR1 MNHEY and CDR2 SVGEGT. CDR3 loop: CASTIDKKNILYF. Here the CDR3 DNA reads TGTGCCAGCACCATCGACAAGAAGAACATTCTGTACTTC.

This chain uses TRBV6-5 with TRBJ2-3; 8 nucleotides align to TRBD2. V was clipped by 6 bases and J by 4 bases; unmatched bases: 9. The CDR3 runs 15 residues. The germline V gene encodes CDR1 MNHEY and CDR2 SVGAGI. The CDR3 nucleotides read TGTGCCAGCAGCCCTGGCGGGGGGAGCGCAGATACGCAGTATTTT. Its translation is CASSPGGGSADTQYF.

The chain employs TRBV7-9 and TRBJ2-7; D possibly corresponds to TRBD1 (6 bases). V was clipped by 5 bases and J by 7 bases, with 18 bases between them. CDR1 is SEHNR and CDR2 is FQNEAQ in the germline V gene (reference sequence). The CDR3 is made up of 14 amino acids. The CDR3 sequence is CASSPDRYDGEQYF. CDR3 nucleotide sequence: TGTGCCAGCAGCCCTGACAGGTACGATGGGGAGCAGTACTTC.

The chain combines TRBV7-3 with TRBJ2-1; perhaps TRBD1 as D (6 bases). The length of the CDR3 is 15 residues. V shed 2 bases and J shed 9 bases, with 17 bases lying between them. Germline V gene sequence: CDR1 SGHTA, CDR2 FQGTGA. The CDR3 loop reads CASSLGPGDRGEQFF. The CDR3 bases are TGTGCCAGCAGCTTAGGCCCAGGGGATCGGGGTGAGCAGTTCTTC.

This clonotype was observed a handful of times. The rearrangement joins TRBV7-2 to TRBJ1-5; D uncertain. CDR1 SGHTA and CDR2 FQGNSA come from the germline V gene. Trimming left V 0 bases short and J 6 bases short, with 3 bases between. The CDR3 has 12 residues. CDR3 nucleotide sequence: TGTGCCAGCAGCTTAGCACTTCAGCCCCAGCATTTT. Its translation: CASSLALQPQHF.

This clonotype has only a few counts. The chain has TRBV5-1 and TRBJ2-6, with D possibly matching TRBD2 (6 bases). Germline assignment: CDR1 SGHRS and CDR2 YFSETQ. The CDR3 is made up of 20 amino acids. Between the trimmed V and J ends, which lost 4 bases and 0 bases, there was a span of 23 bases. DNA for the CDR3: TGCGCCAGCAGCCATGGGGACGGGAGACGATCCCTCTCTGGGGCCAACGTCCTGACTTTC. Translated, it gives CASSHGDGRRSLSGANVLTF.

This clonotype was counted a few times. This rearrangement joins TRBV6-1 to TRBJ2-7, with 10 positions matching TRBD2. Looked up from germline, CDR1 is MNHNS and CDR2 is SASEGT. This CDR3 region has 19 residues. V lost 4 bases and J lost 6; bases outside the gene matches: 21. The CDR3, as DNA: TGTGCCAGCAGTGCCTTCGGGACAGGCACCGGGACTAGCGTTGTCGAGCAGTACTTC. This translates into CASSAFGTGTGTSVVEQYF.